This note documents a single T cell receptor beta chain sequence. Its antigen is not identified. The CDR3 runs 14 residues. V trimming: 5 bases; J trimming: 7 bases; junction bases outside the gene matches: 11. From germline, CDR1 is MNHNS and CDR2 SASEGT. The data were taken from a study of cytomegalovirus exposure and HLA in healthy donors. PCR involved 60 Vbeta and 13 Jbeta primers. Method: immunoSEQ multiplex PCR; TCRdb's copy keeps in-frame clones and lacks some. Of more than 110,000 clones in the sample, roughly 10% were seen once. The study, taken as a whole, reports: A likely sequencing artifact accounted for one observed cluster of highly shared sequence variants.

The origin of this receptor is a man between 45 and 60 years old in good health and CMV-seronegative. Sequenced input: PBMCs. This chain links TRBV6-1 with TRBJ2-7; 7 bases align to TRBD2. The CDR3 here is CASSRPGLPSEQYF. The CDR3 DNA reads TGTGCCAGCAGTCGTCCGGGACTACCGAGTGAGCAGTACTTC.